This record concerns one T cell receptor beta chain sequence. No antigen is known for it. The sample originates from a study of early T cells in non-severe SARS-CoV-2 infection. As for the study in general: The sequenced material was bulk RNA from unsorted whole blood, and its chains were unpaired.

General study points: Matching against VDJdb likely underestimated virus-specific expansions, favoring anti-spike CD8.

This CDR3 has 18 residues. V gave up 3 bases and J gave up 4 bases; unmatched junction bases: 14. CDR1 is MRHNA and CDR2 is SNTAGT in the germline V gene. Individual cDNA molecules were tagged with unique molecular identifiers. TCRdb independently ran MiXCR on the 5' RACE reads; one entry per CDR3 protein. The sample contains around 70,000 distinct CDR3 sequences, more than 10% of which appear only once. The sequencing sample was made of whole blood. This receptor was taken from an adult who was a healthcare worker with PCR-confirmed SARS-CoV-2 infection or an uninfected control (not recorded which). The chain joins TRBV6-4 to TRBJ2-5, with 10 bases matching TRBD2. The CDR3 protein is CASSDELAGENPGETQYF. In DNA, the CDR3 is TGTGCCAGCAGTGATGAGCTAGCGGGAGAAAACCCAGGAGAGACCCAGTACTTC.